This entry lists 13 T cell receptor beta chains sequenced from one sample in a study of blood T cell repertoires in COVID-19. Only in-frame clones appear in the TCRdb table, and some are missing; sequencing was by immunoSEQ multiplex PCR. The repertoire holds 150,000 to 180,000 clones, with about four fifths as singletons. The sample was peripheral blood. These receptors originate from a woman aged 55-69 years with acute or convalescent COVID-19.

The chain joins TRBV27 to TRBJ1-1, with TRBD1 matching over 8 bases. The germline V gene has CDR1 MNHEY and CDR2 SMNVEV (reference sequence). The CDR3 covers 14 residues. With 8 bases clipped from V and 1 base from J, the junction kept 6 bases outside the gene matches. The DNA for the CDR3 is TGTGCCAGCTCTTACGGACAGGGGAACACTGAAGCTTTCTTT. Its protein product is CASSYGQGNTEAFF.

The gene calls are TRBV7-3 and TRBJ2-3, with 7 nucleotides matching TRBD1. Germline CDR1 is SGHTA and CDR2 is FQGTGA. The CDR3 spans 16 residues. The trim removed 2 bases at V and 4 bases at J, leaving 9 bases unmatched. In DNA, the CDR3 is TGTGCCAGCAGCTTAGAGGGTACAGGGGTGGCAGATACGCAGTATTTT. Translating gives CASSLEGTGVADTQYF.

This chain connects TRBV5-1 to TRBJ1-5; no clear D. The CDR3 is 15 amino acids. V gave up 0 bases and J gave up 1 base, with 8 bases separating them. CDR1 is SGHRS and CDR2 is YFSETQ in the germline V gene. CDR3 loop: CASSLAGVSNQPQHF. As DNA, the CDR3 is TGCGCCAGCAGCTTGGCCGGGGTGAGCAATCAGCCCCAGCATTTT.

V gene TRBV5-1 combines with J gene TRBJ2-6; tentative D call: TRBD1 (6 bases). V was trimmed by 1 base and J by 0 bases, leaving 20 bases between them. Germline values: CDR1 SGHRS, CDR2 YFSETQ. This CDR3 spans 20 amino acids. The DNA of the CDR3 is TGCGCCAGCAGCTTGATAGGACAGTATTCATCCGTCTCTGGGGCCAACGTCCTGACTTTC. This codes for CASSLIGQYSSVSGANVLTF.

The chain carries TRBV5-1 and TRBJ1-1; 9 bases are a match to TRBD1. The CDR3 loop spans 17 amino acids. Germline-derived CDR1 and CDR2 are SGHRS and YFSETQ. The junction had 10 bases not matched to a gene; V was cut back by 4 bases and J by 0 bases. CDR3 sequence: CASSPWTGVKVNTEAFF. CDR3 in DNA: TGCGCCAGCAGCCCATGGACAGGGGTAAAAGTGAACACTGAAGCTTTCTTT.

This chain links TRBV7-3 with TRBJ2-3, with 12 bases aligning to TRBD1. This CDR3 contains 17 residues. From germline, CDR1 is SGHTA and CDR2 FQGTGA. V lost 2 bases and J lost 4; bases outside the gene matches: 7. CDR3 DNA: TGTGCCAGCAGCTTACATGGGACAGGGGGCACGCCAGATACGCAGTATTTT. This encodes CASSLHGTGGTPDTQYF.

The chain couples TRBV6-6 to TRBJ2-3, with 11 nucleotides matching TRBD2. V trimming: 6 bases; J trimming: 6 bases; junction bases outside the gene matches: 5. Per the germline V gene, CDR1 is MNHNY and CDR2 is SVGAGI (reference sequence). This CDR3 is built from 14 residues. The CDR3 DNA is TGTGCCAGCAGACCACGGACTAGCGGGGATACGCAGTATTTT. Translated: CASRPRTSGDTQYF.

The CDR3, as DNA: TGTGCCAGCAGTGGTCTGGCGGGACAGGGCACATATGGCTACACCTTC. Its protein is CASSGLAGQGTYGYTF. The chain recombines TRBV9 with TRBJ1-2; 9 positions match TRBD1. J gave up 5 bases and V 5 bases, and 13 bases lay outside the gene matches. The germline V gene has CDR1 SGDLS and CDR2 YYNGEE. The CDR3 sequence is 16 residues long. The variable domain in full, completed from reference TRBV9 and TRBJ1-2, reads DSGVTQTPKHLITATGQRVTLRCSPRSGDLSVYWYQQSLDQGLQFLIQYYNGEERAKGNILERFSAQQFPDLHSELNLSSLELGDSALYFCASSGLAGQGTYGYTFGSGTRLTVV.

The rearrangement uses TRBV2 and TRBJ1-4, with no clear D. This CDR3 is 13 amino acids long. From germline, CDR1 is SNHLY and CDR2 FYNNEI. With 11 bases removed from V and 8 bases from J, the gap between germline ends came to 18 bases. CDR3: CAVPLGEREKLFF. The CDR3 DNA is TGTGCCGTGCCCCTGGGAGAACGAGAAAAACTGTTTTTT.

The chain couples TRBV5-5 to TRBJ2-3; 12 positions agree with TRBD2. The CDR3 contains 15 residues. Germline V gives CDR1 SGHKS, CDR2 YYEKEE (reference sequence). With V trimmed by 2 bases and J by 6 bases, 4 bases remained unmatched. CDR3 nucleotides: TGTGCCAGCAGCTTAACTAGCGGGGGGCGGGATACGCAGTATTTT. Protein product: CASSLTSGGRDTQYF. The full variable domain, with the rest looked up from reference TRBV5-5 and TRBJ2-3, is DAGVTQSPTHLIKTRGQQVTLRCSPISGHKSVSWYQQVLGQGPQFIFQYYEKEERGRGNFPDRFSARQFPNYSSELNVNALLLGDSALYLCASSLTSGGRDTQYFGPGTRLTVL.

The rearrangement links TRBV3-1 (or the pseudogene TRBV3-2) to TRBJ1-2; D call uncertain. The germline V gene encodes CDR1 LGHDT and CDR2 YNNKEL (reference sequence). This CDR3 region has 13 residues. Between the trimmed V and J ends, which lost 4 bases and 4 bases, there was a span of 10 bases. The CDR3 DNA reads TGTGCCAGCAGCCCTCAGGCGCGCTATGGCTACACCTTC. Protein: CASSPQARYGYTF.

The CDR3 region is CASMTGAGFLFF. As DNA, the CDR3 is TGTGCCAGCATGACCGGTGCAGGTTTTCTGTTTTTT. The chain is built from TRBV6-5 and TRBJ1-4, with unresolved D. This CDR3 has 12 amino acids. CDR1 and CDR2 (germline): MNHEY, SVGAGI. The germline V and J ends were trimmed by 7 bases and 14 bases, with 17 bases remaining between them.

The CDR3, as DNA: TGTGCCAGCACCCCACAGGGCTACAATGAGCAGTTCTTC. Protein product: CASTPQGYNEQFF. The chain uses TRBV6-5 and TRBJ2-1; possible D gene TRBD1, 6 bases. The V gene's germline CDR1 is MNHEY and CDR2 SVGAGI. Trimming stripped 7 bases from V and 3 bases from J, with 10 bases between. The CDR3 runs to 13 residues.